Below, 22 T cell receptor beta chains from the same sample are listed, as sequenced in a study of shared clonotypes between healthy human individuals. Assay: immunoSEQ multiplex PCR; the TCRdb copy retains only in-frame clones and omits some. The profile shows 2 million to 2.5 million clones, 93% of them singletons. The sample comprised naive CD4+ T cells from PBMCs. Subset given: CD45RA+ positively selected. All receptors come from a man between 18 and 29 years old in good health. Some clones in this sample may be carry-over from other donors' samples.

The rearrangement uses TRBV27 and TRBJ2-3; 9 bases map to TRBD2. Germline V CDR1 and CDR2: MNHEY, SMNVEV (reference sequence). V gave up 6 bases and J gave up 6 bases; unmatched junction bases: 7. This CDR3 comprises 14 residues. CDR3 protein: CASRDSGRGDTQYF. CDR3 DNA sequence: TGTGCCAGCAGGGATAGCGGGAGAGGGGATACGCAGTATTTT.

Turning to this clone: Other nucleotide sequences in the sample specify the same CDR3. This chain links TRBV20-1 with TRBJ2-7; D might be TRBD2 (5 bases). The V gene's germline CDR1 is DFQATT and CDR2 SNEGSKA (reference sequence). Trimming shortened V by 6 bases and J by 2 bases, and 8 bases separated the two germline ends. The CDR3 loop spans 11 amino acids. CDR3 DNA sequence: TGCAGTGCCCGGGGTACCTACGAGCAGTACTTC. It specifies CSARGTYEQYF.

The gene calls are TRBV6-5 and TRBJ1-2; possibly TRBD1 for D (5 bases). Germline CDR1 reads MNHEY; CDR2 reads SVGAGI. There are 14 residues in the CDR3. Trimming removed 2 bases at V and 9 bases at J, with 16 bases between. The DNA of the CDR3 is TGTGCCAGCAGTTACACCCTGGGGGAAGGGAGCTACACCTTC. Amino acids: CASSYTLGEGSYTF.

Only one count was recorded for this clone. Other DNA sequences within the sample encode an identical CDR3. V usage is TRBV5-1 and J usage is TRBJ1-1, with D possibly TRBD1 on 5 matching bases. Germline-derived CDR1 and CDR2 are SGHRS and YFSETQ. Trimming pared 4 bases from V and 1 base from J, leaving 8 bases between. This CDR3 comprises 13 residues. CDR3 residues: CASSPQGNTEAFF. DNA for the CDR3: TGCGCCAGCAGCCCGCAGGGGAACACTGAAGCTTTCTTT.

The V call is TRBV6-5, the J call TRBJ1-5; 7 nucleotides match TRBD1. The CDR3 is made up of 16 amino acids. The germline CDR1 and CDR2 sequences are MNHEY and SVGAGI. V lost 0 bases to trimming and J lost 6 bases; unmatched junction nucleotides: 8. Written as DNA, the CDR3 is TGTGCCAGCAGTTACTCGAGGACAGGCCAAGGTCAGCCCCAGCATTTT. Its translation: CASSYSRTGQGQPQHF.

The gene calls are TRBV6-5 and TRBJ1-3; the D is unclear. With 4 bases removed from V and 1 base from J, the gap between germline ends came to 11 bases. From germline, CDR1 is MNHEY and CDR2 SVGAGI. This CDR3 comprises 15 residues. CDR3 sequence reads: CASSSLLGSGNTIYF. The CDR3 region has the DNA TGTGCCAGCAGTTCCCTCTTGGGGTCTGGAAACACCATATATTTT.

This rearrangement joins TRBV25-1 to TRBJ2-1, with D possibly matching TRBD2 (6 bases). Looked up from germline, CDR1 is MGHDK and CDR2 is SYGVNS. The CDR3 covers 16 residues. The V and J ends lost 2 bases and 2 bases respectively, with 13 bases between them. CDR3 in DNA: TGTGCCAGCAGTGAACCTACGGGAGTGGCCTACAATGAGCAGTTCTTC. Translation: CASSEPTGVAYNEQFF.

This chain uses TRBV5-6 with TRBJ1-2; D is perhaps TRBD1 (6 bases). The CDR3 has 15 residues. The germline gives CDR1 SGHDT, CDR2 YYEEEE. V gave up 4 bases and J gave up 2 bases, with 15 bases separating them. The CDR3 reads CASSPAPTGNYGYTF. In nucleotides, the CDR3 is TGTGCCAGCAGCCCCGCACCAACAGGGAACTATGGCTACACCTTC.

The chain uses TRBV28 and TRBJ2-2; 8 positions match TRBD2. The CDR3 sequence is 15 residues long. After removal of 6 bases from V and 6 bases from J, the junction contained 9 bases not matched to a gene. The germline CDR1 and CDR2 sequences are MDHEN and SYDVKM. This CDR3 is CASSPGGARAGELFF. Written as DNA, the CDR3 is TGTGCCAGCAGCCCCGGGGGGGCTCGGGCCGGGGAGCTGTTTTTT.

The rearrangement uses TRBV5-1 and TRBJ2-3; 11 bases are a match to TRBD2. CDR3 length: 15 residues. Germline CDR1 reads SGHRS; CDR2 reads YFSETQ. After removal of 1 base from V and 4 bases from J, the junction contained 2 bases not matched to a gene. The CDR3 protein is CASSLNSGRADTQYF. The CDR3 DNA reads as TGCGCCAGCAGCTTGAATAGCGGGAGGGCAGATACGCAGTATTTT.

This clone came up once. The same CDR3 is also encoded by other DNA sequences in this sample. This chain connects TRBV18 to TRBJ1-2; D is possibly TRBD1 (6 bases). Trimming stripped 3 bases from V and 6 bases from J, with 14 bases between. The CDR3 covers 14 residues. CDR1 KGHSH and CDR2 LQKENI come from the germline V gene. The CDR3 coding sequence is TGTGCCAGCTCACCGCCGGGCGGGGGGCATGGCTACACCTTC. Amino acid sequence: CASSPPGGGHGYTF.

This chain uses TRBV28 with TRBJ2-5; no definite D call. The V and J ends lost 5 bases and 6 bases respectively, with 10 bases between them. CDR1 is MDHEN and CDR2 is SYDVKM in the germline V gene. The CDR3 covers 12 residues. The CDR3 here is CASSPASKTQYF. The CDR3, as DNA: TGTGCCAGCAGTCCCGCGTCAAAGACCCAGTACTTC.

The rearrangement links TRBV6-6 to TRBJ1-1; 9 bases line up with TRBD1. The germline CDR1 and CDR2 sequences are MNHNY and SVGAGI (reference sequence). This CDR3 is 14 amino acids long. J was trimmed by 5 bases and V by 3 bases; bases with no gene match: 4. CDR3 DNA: TGTGCCAGCAGTTATATACAGGGGGCAACTGAAGCTTTCTTT. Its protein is CASSYIQGATEAFF.

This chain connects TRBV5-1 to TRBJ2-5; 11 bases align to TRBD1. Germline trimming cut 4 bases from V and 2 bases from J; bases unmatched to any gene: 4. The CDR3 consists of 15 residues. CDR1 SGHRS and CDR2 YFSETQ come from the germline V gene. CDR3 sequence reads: CASSMGQGGQETQYF. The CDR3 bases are TGCGCCAGCAGCATGGGACAGGGGGGACAAGAGACCCAGTACTTC.

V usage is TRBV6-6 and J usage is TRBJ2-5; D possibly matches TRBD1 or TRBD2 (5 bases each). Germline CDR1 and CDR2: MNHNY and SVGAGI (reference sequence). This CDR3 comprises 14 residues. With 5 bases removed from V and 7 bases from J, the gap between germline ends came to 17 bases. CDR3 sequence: CASSDLGARGTQYF. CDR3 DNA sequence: TGTGCCAGCAGTGACCTAGGAGCGAGGGGGACCCAGTACTTC.

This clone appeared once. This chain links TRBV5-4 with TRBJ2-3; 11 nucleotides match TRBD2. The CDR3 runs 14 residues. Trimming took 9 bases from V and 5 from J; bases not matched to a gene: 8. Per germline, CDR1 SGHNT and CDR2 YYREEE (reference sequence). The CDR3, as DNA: TGTGCCACCTCGACCACTAGCGGGAGAGATACGCAGTATTTT. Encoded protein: CATSTTSGRDTQYF.

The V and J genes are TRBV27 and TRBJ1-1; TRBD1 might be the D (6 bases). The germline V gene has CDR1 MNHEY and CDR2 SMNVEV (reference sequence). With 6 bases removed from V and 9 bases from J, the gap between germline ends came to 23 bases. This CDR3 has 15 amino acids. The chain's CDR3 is CASSPKLQNRVKAFF. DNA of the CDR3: TGTGCCAGCAGCCCCAAGCTCCAGAACAGGGTCAAAGCTTTCTTT.

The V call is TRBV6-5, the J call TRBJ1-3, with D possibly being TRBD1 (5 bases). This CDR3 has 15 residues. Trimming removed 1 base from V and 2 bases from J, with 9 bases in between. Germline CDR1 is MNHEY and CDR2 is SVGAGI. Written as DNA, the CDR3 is TGTGCCAGCAGTTACTGGGGGGAAGCTGGAAACACCATATATTTT. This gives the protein CASSYWGEAGNTIYF.

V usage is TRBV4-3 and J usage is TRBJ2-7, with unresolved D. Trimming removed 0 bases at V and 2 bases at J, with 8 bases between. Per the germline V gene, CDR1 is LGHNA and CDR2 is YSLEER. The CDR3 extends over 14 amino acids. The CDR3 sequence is CASSQEYGPYEQYF. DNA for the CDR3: TGCGCCAGCAGCCAAGAATACGGGCCCTACGAGCAGTACTTC.

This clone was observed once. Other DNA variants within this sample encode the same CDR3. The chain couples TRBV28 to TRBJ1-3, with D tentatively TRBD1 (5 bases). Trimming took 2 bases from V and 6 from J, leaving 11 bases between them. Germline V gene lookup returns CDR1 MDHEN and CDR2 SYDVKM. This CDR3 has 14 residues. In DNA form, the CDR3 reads TGTGCCAGCAGTTTAAGGGGTGGTGTAAACACCATATATTTT. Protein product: CASSLRGGVNTIYF.

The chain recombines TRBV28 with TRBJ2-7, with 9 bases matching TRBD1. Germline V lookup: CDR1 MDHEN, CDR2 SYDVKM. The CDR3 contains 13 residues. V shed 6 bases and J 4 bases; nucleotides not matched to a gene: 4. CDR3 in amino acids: CASRGQGLYEQYF. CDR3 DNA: TGTGCCAGCAGGGGACAGGGTTTGTACGAGCAGTACTTC.

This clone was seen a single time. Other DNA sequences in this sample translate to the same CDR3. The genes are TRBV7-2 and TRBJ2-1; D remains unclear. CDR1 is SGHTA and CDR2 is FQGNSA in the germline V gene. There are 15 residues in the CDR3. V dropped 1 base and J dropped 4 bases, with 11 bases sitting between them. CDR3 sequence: CASSLVSSTYNEQFF. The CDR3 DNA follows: TGTGCCAGCAGCTTAGTCTCTTCAACGTACAATGAGCAGTTCTTC. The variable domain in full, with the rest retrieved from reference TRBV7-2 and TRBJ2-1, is GAGVSQSPSNKVTEKGKDVELRCDPISGHTALYWYRQSLGQGLEFLIYFQGNSAPDKSGLPSDRFSAERTGGSVSTLTIQRTQQEDSAVYLCASSLVSSTYNEQFFGPGTRLTVL.